The clone carrying this T cell receptor (beta chain) has a handful of counts. The antigen remains undetermined. The sample originates from a study of beta chain features in type 1 diabetes. Study-level findings and limits: Moderate but significant shortening of TCRB CDR3s was recorded in all four CD4+ subsets from Type 1 diabetes patients. A closer apparent resemblance between naive, central memory and Treg TCRB repertoires was seen in patients than in healthy donors.

The CDR3 totals 16 residues. Germline assignment: CDR1 SGHTA and CDR2 FQGNSA. V was clipped by 1 base and J by 5 bases, with 15 bases between them. Isolated RNA was reverse transcribed in full, so expressed TCRB transcripts were sequenced. Each sample of naive, central memory or regulatory T cells had, on average, about 3.57 million reads. Sequencing was performed with immunoSEQ multiplex PCR; in TCRdb, only in-frame clones are kept and a portion is missing. The sample holds over 300,000 clones, 7.5% to 9% seen once. Sorting of CD4+ naive, central memory, regulatory and stem cell-like memory cells was performed via CD45RO/CCR7/CD25/CD127/CD95/CD27.

This sequence joins TRBV7-2 and TRBJ1-3; possibly TRBD1 for D (6 bases). The sequence derives from a woman aged 18 to 35 in good health. Sequenced material: central memory CD4+ T cells from blood. The CDR3 is CASSLGPAGTRNTIYF. The CDR3 region has the DNA TGTGCCAGCAGCTTAGGCCCAGCCGGGACACGAAACACCATATATTTT. The whole variable domain, remainder taken from reference TRBV7-2 and TRBJ1-3, is GAGVSQSPSNKVTEKGKDVELRCDPISGHTALYWYRQSLGQGLEFLIYFQGNSAPDKSGLPSDRFSAERTGGSVSTLTIQRTQQEDSAVYLCASSLGPAGTRNTIYFGEGSWLTVV.